Following are 13 T cell receptor beta chains from one sample sequenced in a study of technical replicates of blood from several donors. Measured with immunoSEQ multiplex PCR; TCRdb has only the in-frame clones, and not every one. The sample shows approximately 97,000 clones, approximately 95% of them seen only once. Material: T cells isolated from PBMCs. The receptors were gathered from a human donor in good health.

This chain uses TRBV4-3 with TRBJ1-5; 10 bases fit TRBD1. V shed 0 bases and J 5 bases; nucleotides not matched to a gene: 1. The CDR3 consists of 15 residues. Germline lookup yields CDR1 LGHNA and CDR2 YSLEER. In DNA form, the CDR3 reads TGCGCCAGCAGCCAAGAAGGGACAGGGGATCAGCCCCAGCATTTT. Encoded protein: CASSQEGTGDQPQHF.

J is TRBJ2-5 and V is TRBV29-1; weak D call: TRBD2 (5 bases). V lost 6 bases, J lost 5 bases, and 19 bases lay in between. Germline CDR1 reads SQVTM; CDR2 reads ANQGSEA. This CDR3 has 14 residues. In DNA form, the CDR3 reads TGCAGCGTCGCGGGTGGGGAAGCCAGGGAGACCCAGTACTTC. Residues: CSVAGGEARETQYF.

The CDR3 nucleotides read TGTGCCAGCAGTGATCTCGGTAGTGGGGCCAACGTCCTGACTTTC. Protein product: CASSDLGSGANVLTF. This chain uses TRBV25-1 with TRBJ2-6; D is undetermined. CDR3 length: 15 residues. V dropped 3 bases and J dropped 3 bases, with 9 bases sitting between them. Germline V gene data show CDR1 as MGHDK and CDR2 as SYGVNS. Supplemented by reference TRBV25-1 and TRBJ2-6, the full variable domain reads EADIYQTPRYLVIGTGKKITLECSQTMGHDKMYWYQQDPGMELHLIHYSYGVNSTEKGDLSSESTVSRIRTEHFPLTLESARPSHTSQYLCASSDLGSGANVLTFGAGSRLTVL.

The chain carries TRBV12-2 and TRBJ1-5; no check of the table's D call, TRBD1, against the DNA was made. TRBV12-2 is a pseudogene locus. The CDR3 is 18 residues long. The CDR3 here is CASRSRKPRTGTGQPQHF. CDR3 DNA sequence: TGTGCAAGTCGCTCTCGGAAACCAAGGACAGGGACAGGGCAGCCCCAGCATTTT.

The chain recombines TRBV28 with TRBJ2-7; D is unclear. Between the trimmed V and J ends, which lost 4 bases and 4 bases, there was a span of 11 bases. Germline V gene sequence: CDR1 MDHEN, CDR2 SYDVKM. CDR3 length: 13 amino acids. CDR3 nucleotides: TGTGCCAGCAGTTGGCCTTCTTCTTACGAGCAGTACTTC. It encodes CASSWPSSYEQYF.

The CDR3 spells CASSLFSPGELFF. Written as DNA, the CDR3 is TGTGCCAGCAGCCTATTTTCCCCCGGGGAGCTGTTTTTT. This chain uses TRBV11-3 with TRBJ2-2, with no clear D. Trimming removed 5 bases at V and 6 bases at J, with 10 bases between. Germline V gene lookup returns CDR1 SGHNT and CDR2 YENEEA. CDR3 length: 13 amino acids. Together with reference TRBV11-3 and TRBJ2-2, the CDR3 gives the full variable domain: EAGVVQSPRYKIIEKKQPVAFWCNPISGHNTLYWYLQNLGQGPELLIRYENEEAVDDSQLPKDRFSAERLKGVDSTLKIQPAELGDSAVYLCASSLFSPGELFFGEGSRLTVL.

DNA of the CDR3: TGTGCCAGTAGCCGATTACTAGCGGGAGGAGGCGAGCAGTACTTC. Translated, it gives CASSRLLAGGGEQYF. This chain uses TRBV19 with TRBJ2-7, with 12 bases aligning to TRBD2. CDR3 length: 15 amino acids. The V and J ends lost 6 bases and 6 bases, in that order; junction bases with no gene match: 9. Looked up from germline, CDR1 is LNHDA and CDR2 is SQIVND (reference sequence).

The chain has TRBV11-3 and TRBJ2-5; TRBD1 agrees at 7 bases. The V segment lost 2 bases and the J segment 0 bases; nucleotides outside the gene matches: 6. CDR3 length: 16 amino acids. The germline gives CDR1 SGHNT, CDR2 YENEEA. For the CDR3, the DNA is TGTGCCAGCAGCTTAAACCCACAGGGGTACCAAGAGACCCAGTACTTC. Amino acids: CASSLNPQGYQETQYF.

The rearrangement uses TRBV2 and TRBJ2-2; possibly TRBD2 for D (6 bases). CDR3 size: 13 residues. The V end lost 4 bases, the J end lost 5 bases, and 8 bases lay between the germline ends. Germline V lookup: CDR1 SNHLY, CDR2 FYNNEI. The CDR3 nucleotides read TGTGCCAGCAGTGCTGGGAGGACCGGGGAGCTGTTTTTT. Translated: CASSAGRTGELFF.

The chain couples TRBV11-2 to TRBJ1-1; tentatively, D is TRBD1 (6 bases). V lost 5 bases to trimming and J lost 0 bases, with 10 bases between them. The V gene's germline CDR1 is SGHAT and CDR2 FQNNGV. The CDR3 loop spans 14 amino acids. Here the CDR3 reads CASSARQVNTEAFF. CDR3 DNA sequence: TGTGCCAGCAGCGCCAGACAGGTGAACACTGAAGCTTTCTTT.

V usage is TRBV4-3 and J usage is TRBJ2-3; the match to TRBD1 covers 9 bases. Germline CDR1 reads LGHNA; CDR2 reads YSLEER. This CDR3 spans 14 amino acids. Trimming took 4 bases from V and 5 from J; bases not matched to a gene: 4. The CDR3 DNA is TGCGCCAGCAGCCCGGGACAGGGAATAGATACGCAGTATTTT. This translates into CASSPGQGIDTQYF.

CDR3 sequence reads: CASRKTGGDGYTF. CDR3 nucleotides: TGTGCCAGCAGGAAGACAGGGGGTGATGGCTACACCTTC. The genes are TRBV5-6 and TRBJ1-2; 9 bases line up with TRBD1. Trimming at V came to 5 bases and at J to 6 bases, leaving 5 bases not matched to a gene. Germline V gene lookup returns CDR1 SGHDT and CDR2 YYEEEE. This CDR3 is built from 13 residues.

The J gene is TRBJ2-7, the V gene TRBV6-5, with 8 bases identical to TRBD2. The CDR3 sequence is 14 residues long. Germline lookup yields CDR1 MNHEY and CDR2 SVGAGI. Trimming at V came to 6 bases and at J to 7 bases, leaving 11 bases not matched to a gene. The CDR3 loop reads CASSLRGTRFEQYF. The CDR3, as DNA: TGTGCCAGCAGCCTCCGGGGGACTAGGTTTGAGCAGTACTTC.